The table lists the clone carrying this TCR beta chain with a few counts. Trimming left V 5 bases short and J 3 bases short, with 14 bases between. Germline V gives CDR1 PRHDT, CDR2 FYEKMQ (reference sequence). The CDR3 length is 14 residues. This sample stems from a study of blood T cell repertoires in COVID-19. In the authors' workflow: Amplified reference gene primers provided the basis for estimating nucleated cell counts. Sequencing used immunoSEQ multiplex PCR; TCRdb keeps in-frame clones, though not all of them. V and J calls and clone size are as listed in that table; D and trimming were resolved from the DNA. The sample contains 120,000 or so clones, around 74% of which appear only once.

The sample taken for sequencing was peripheral blood. The sequence was obtained from a man aged 60-69 years with acute or convalescent COVID-19. The rearrangement joins TRBV13 to TRBJ2-7; no reliable D call. CDR3 amino acids: CASSPPSASYEQYF. The DNA of the CDR3 is TGTGCCAGCAGCCCTCCCAGCGCGAGCTACGAGCAGTACTTC.